A single sample is the source of the 27 T cell receptor beta chains below, sequenced in a study of HIV-infected children after antiretroviral therapy interruption. The TCR library was built from RNA with a 3' RACE protocol and unique molecular identifiers. TCRdb reprocessed the 3' RACE reads with MiXCR, giving one entry per CDR3 protein. The data show about 50,000 distinct CDR3 sequences, around 4% seen once. Treatment specified: PENTA 11 planned treatment interruption arm or continuous ART arm. The sequencing here drew on CD45RA+ CD4+ T cells from PBMCs, pooled from several time points, taken from a donor given antiretroviral therapy, either interrupted or continuous. The subset here: naive CD4+ CD45RA+ CD45RO- T cells. All receptors come from a pool of human donors with HIV.

There are many counts of this clonotype. The chain links TRBV20-1 to TRBJ2-1, with 9 bases lining up with TRBD1. V dropped 6 bases and J dropped 11; count of bases not matched to a gene: 5. The CDR3 covers 11 residues. CDR1 DFQATT and CDR2 SNEGSKA come from the germline V gene (reference sequence). Here the CDR3 reads CSAKTGGKQFF. CDR3 sequence (DNA): TGCAGTGCCAAGACAGGGGGAAAGCAGTTCTTC.

The rearrangement joins TRBV6-6 to TRBJ2-2, with 7 bases matching TRBD1. Germline V gene sequence: CDR1 MNHNY, CDR2 SVGAGI (reference sequence). This CDR3 has 16 amino acids. After removal of 5 bases from V and 5 bases from J, the junction contained 11 bases not matched to a gene. The CDR3 DNA reads TGTGCCAGCAGTAAAACAGGGGATCGAACGACCGGGGAGCTGTTTTTT. Translated, it gives CASSKTGDRTTGELFF.

At least ten counts were recorded for this clonotype. The chain is built from TRBV7-9 and TRBJ1-4; maybe TRBD1 (5 bases). V lost 5 bases to trimming and J lost 8 bases, with 12 bases between them. The CDR3 contains 13 residues. Germline V CDR1 and CDR2: SEHNR, FQNEAQ (reference sequence). The CDR3 protein is CASSIGTHEKLFF. The CDR3 DNA is TGTGCCAGCAGCATCGGGACCCACGAAAAACTGTTTTTT.

This clonotype was observed many times. The gene calls are TRBV12-3 or TRBV12-4 and TRBJ1-1; the D gene is possibly TRBD1 (5 bases). V lost 3 bases and J 3 bases, leaving 11 bases between the germline ends. The CDR3 sequence is 14 residues long. The CDR3, as DNA: TGTGCCAGCAGTTTTCAGGGTTCCCACACTGAAGCTTTCTTT. This gives the protein CASSFQGSHTEAFF.

In its sample, this clonotype was seen many times. This chain joins TRBV6-6 and TRBJ1-1, with TRBD1 identical over 8 bases. This CDR3 has 17 amino acids. Germline-derived CDR1 and CDR2 are MNHNY and SVGAGI (reference sequence). V lost 6 bases and J lost 2; bases outside the gene matches: 14. CDR3 bases: TGTGCCAGCAGCGGAACAGGGGGGGGGCAGCATAACACTGAAGCTTTCTTT. Its protein product is CASSGTGGGQHNTEAFF.

This clonotype was seen many times. The rearrangement links TRBV4-2 to TRBJ1-4; perhaps TRBD1 as D (5 bases). The CDR3 runs 19 residues. The V gene lost 3 bases and the J gene lost 4 bases, with 24 bases spanning the gap. Germline values: CDR1 LGHNA, CDR2 YNFKEQ. CDR3 in amino acids: CASSHGSRGPEKGNEKLFF. Written as DNA, the CDR3 is TGTGCCAGCAGCCATGGATCCCGGGGCCCAGAAAAGGGTAATGAAAAACTGTTTTTT.

This clonotype occurred many times. The CDR3 sequence: CASSQSKGGNEQFF. As DNA, the CDR3 is TGCGCCAGCAGTCAATCTAAGGGGGGCAATGAGCAGTTCTTC. The chain uses TRBV23-1 and TRBJ2-1; D may match TRBD1 or TRBD2 (6 bases each). TRBV23-1 is filed as an ORF, its function uncertain. Trimming stripped 0 bases from V and 6 bases from J, with 9 bases between. The CDR3 spans 14 residues.

The table lists this clonotype with many counts. V gene TRBV7-9 combines with J gene TRBJ2-1, with 7 bases aligning to TRBD1. CDR3 length equals 15 residues. V lost 1 base, J lost 7 bases, and 7 bases stayed unmatched. Germline V lookup: CDR1 SEHNR, CDR2 FQNEAQ (reference sequence). CDR3 loop: CASSLGPGTENEQFF. As DNA, the CDR3 is TGTGCCAGCAGCTTAGGTCCCGGGACAGAGAATGAGCAGTTCTTC. The full variable domain, with the rest looked up from reference TRBV7-9 and TRBJ2-1, is DTGVSQNPRHKITKRGQNVTFRCDPISEHNRLYWYRQTLGQGPEFLTYFQNEAQLEKSRLLSDRFSAERPKGSFSTLEIQRTEQGDSAMYLCASSLGPGTENEQFFGPGTRLTVL.

The gene calls are TRBV12-3 or TRBV12-4 and TRBJ1-2; 8 positions agree with TRBD1. The CDR3 has 13 residues. The J segment lost 6 bases and the V segment lost 5 bases, leaving 5 bases of the junction unmatched. In nucleotides, the CDR3 is TGTGCCAGCAGTCAGGACAGGGATGATGGCTACACCTTC. Translation gives CASSQDRDDGYTF.

This clonotype was observed at least ten times. The chain couples TRBV6-6 to TRBJ2-5; weak D call: TRBD2 (5 bases). Deletions cut 0 bases from V and 13 bases from J, with 9 bases between. CDR1 is MNHNY and CDR2 is SVGAGI in the germline V gene (reference sequence). The CDR3 totals 11 residues. CDR3 residues: CASSYSGEAYF. The CDR3 DNA sequence: TGTGCCAGCAGTTACTCCGGGGAAGCGTACTTC.

This clonotype was detected ten times or more. The chain uses TRBV5-8 and TRBJ1-2; D may be TRBD1 (5 bases). CDR3 size: 12 residues. The V gene lost 7 bases and the J gene lost 3 bases, with 10 bases spanning the gap. The germline V gene encodes CDR1 SGHTS and CDR2 YDEGEE. The CDR3 nucleotides are TGTGCCAGCGGGCAGGGTTACTATGGCTACACCTTC. Amino acids: CASGQGYYGYTF. Full variable domain (missing parts from reference TRBV5-8 and TRBJ1-2): EAGVTQSPTHLIKTRGQQATLRCSPISGHTSVYWYQQALGLGLQFLLWYDEGEERNRGNFPPRFSGRQFPNYSSELNVNALELEDSALYLCASGQGYYGYTFGSGTRLTVV.

V is TRBV7-2 and J is TRBJ1-1; D unresolved. Per the germline V gene, CDR1 is SGHTA and CDR2 is FQGNSA. V lost 9 bases, J lost 1 base, and 12 bases lay in between. CDR3 size: 13 residues. In DNA form, the CDR3 reads TGTGCCAGTCAGATTAGCAGGAACACTGAAGCTTTCTTT. Translating it yields CASQISRNTEAFF.

This clonotype was counted ten times or more. The chain employs TRBV4-1 and TRBJ2-1; 7 positions match TRBD1. This CDR3 region has 12 residues. Germline loops: CDR1 MGHRA, CDR2 YSYEKL. Trimming at V came to 2 bases and at J to 15 bases, leaving 7 bases not matched to a gene. The CDR3 here is CASSQTGDGLFF. The CDR3 nucleotides are TGCGCCAGCAGCCAAACAGGGGACGGTCTGTTCTTC.

This clonotype has ten or more counts. The chain joins TRBV4-2 to TRBJ1-3; perhaps TRBD1 as D (5 bases). The CDR3 totals 16 residues. The V end lost 4 bases, the J end lost 2 bases, and 15 bases lay between the germline ends. Germline V gene lookup returns CDR1 LGHNA and CDR2 YNFKEQ. CDR3 DNA sequence: TGTGCCAGCAGCCCCTCGGTGGGGGGTACTGGAAACACCATATATTTT. Translated: CASSPSVGGTGNTIYF.

This clonotype has at least ten counts. The chain recombines TRBV19 with TRBJ2-1, with D unresolved. V dropped 8 bases and J dropped 1 base, with 9 bases sitting between them. The CDR3 is 13 residues long. Germline CDR1 and CDR2: LNHDA and SQIVND (reference sequence). The CDR3 DNA reads as TGTGCCAGTCGATTGGGATCCTACAATGAGCAGTTCTTC. It translates to CASRLGSYNEQFF.

Many counts were recorded for this clonotype. The chain carries TRBV4-1 and TRBJ1-6; a possible D gene is TRBD1 (5 bases). The germline CDR1 and CDR2 sequences are MGHRA and YSYEKL. V was shortened by 0 bases and J by 9 bases, with 15 bases between the two germline ends. The CDR3 has 16 amino acids. The chain's CDR3 is CASSQEGGGRRSPLHF. The CDR3 nucleotides read TGCGCCAGCAGCCAAGAAGGTGGGGGAAGGCGTTCACCCCTCCACTTT.

This clonotype was seen at least ten times. V gene TRBV28 combines with J gene TRBJ1-1; D is uncertain. V lost 2 bases, J lost 0 bases, and 7 bases lay in between. Germline CDR1 reads MDHEN; CDR2 reads SYDVKM. The CDR3 is 14 amino acids. The CDR3 nucleotides read TGTGCCAGCAGTTTAACGTCCATGAACACTGAAGCTTTCTTT. Translating it yields CASSLTSMNTEAFF.

This clonotype was recorded many times. V is TRBV6-5 and J is TRBJ1-5, with 8 bases aligning to TRBD1. Germline-derived CDR1 and CDR2 are MNHEY and SVGAGI. The CDR3 is made up of 14 amino acids. V lost 4 bases and J lost 9; bases outside the gene matches: 8. Here the CDR3 DNA reads TGTGCCAGCAGTTCGACAGGGGCTCGTGGGCCCCAGCATTTT. Translation: CASSSTGARGPQHF.

This clonotype appeared many times. The genes are TRBV5-1 and TRBJ2-1; D is undetermined. Germline CDR1 reads SGHRS; CDR2 reads YFSETQ. This CDR3 contains 15 residues. V was cut by 1 base and J by 7 bases, with 15 bases left in between. CDR3 residues: CASSLQEPSRNEQFF. In nucleotides, the CDR3 is TGCGCCAGCAGCTTGCAGGAGCCCTCTCGAAATGAGCAGTTCTTC.

This clonotype was recorded at least ten times. V usage is TRBV2 and J usage is TRBJ2-7; 7 nucleotides match TRBD2. CDR3 length: 14 residues. Losses at the gene ends were 2 bases for V and 4 bases for J; bases not matched to a gene: 5. CDR1 and CDR2 from the germline V gene are SNHLY and FYNNEI. CDR3 coding DNA: TGTGCCAGCAGTGAAACTAGCGTGACGTACGAGCAGTACTTC. This sequence encodes CASSETSVTYEQYF. Drawing the rest from reference TRBV2 and TRBJ2-7, the complete variable domain is EPEVTQTPSHQVTQMGQEVILRCVPISNHLYFYWYRQILGQKVEFLVSFYNNEISEKSEIFDDQFSVERPDGSNFTLKIRSTKLEDSAMYFCASSETSVTYEQYFGPGTRLTVT.

This clonotype was recorded at least ten times. The J gene is TRBJ2-7, the V gene TRBV28; 7 nucleotides match TRBD1. There are 10 residues in the CDR3. With V trimmed by 11 bases and J by 7 bases, 5 bases remained unmatched. Germline V gene lookup returns CDR1 MDHEN and CDR2 SYDVKM. CDR3 DNA sequence: TGTGCCCGTAGACAGGGAGAGCAGTACTTC. Translation gives CARRQGEQYF.

This clonotype was recorded many times. V and J are TRBV20-1 and TRBJ2-7; D is undetermined. The germline gives CDR1 DFQATT, CDR2 SNEGSKA (reference sequence). V shed 6 bases and J shed 7 bases, with 13 bases lying between them. CDR3 size: 11 residues. The CDR3 DNA follows: TGCAGTGCGTCCGCCGCGGTGGAGCAGTACTTC. Translating it yields CSASAAVEQYF.

Sample share makes this clonotype medium-sized. The J gene is TRBJ2-7, the V gene TRBV20-1; no clear D gene. This CDR3 region has 13 residues. V lost 6 bases to trimming and J lost 2 bases, with 14 bases between them. The V gene's germline CDR1 is DFQATT and CDR2 SNEGSKA (reference sequence). CDR3 bases: TGCAGTGCCACCTCGACGAATGCCTACGAGCAGTACTTC. This gives the protein CSATSTNAYEQYF.

This clonotype was detected ten times or more. The J gene is TRBJ2-3, the V gene TRBV5-1, with D perhaps given as TRBD1 or TRBD2 (5 bases each). V was shortened by 0 bases and J by 10 bases, with 15 bases between the two germline ends. The V gene's germline CDR1 is SGHRS and CDR2 YFSETQ. This CDR3 has 14 amino acids. CDR3 region: CASSLDLAGGSQYF. In nucleotides, the CDR3 is TGCGCCAGCAGCTTGGATCTAGCTGGGGGATCGCAGTATTTT.

This clonotype occurred many times. This chain connects TRBV7-2 to TRBJ2-1, with D unclear. This CDR3 comprises 14 residues. Per germline, CDR1 SGHTA and CDR2 FQGNSA. Deletions cut 5 bases from V and 0 bases from J, with 8 bases between. As DNA, the CDR3 is TGTGCCAGCAGCCCGAAGTCCTCCTACAATGAGCAGTTCTTC. This encodes CASSPKSSYNEQFF.

The rearrangement links TRBV12-3 or TRBV12-4 to TRBJ1-1, with 8 bases that match TRBD1. The CDR3 is 16 amino acids. The V gene end was trimmed by 6 bases and the J gene end by 8 bases; junction bases not matched to a gene: 17. The CDR3: CASSPGGGFRGLEAFF. The CDR3 region has the DNA TGTGCCAGCAGCCCCGGGGGGGGTTTCAGGGGGCTCGAAGCTTTCTTT.

This clonotype was seen at least ten times. The chain has TRBV28 and TRBJ1-4, with D unresolved. The CDR3 covers 15 residues. V was clipped by 2 bases and J by 6 bases, with 13 bases between them. The V gene's germline CDR1 is MDHEN and CDR2 SYDVKM. In DNA form, the CDR3 reads TGTGCCAGCAGTTTAGCCAGGCCAAGGTATGAAAAACTGTTTTTT. Protein sequence: CASSLARPRYEKLFF.